This T cell receptor beta chain was found in a study of blood T cell repertoires in COVID-19. In the study overall: Samples of COVID-19 (acute and convalescent) were obtained from the United States, Italy and Spain.

This clone was recorded a few times. In the authors' workflow: Amplification with reference gene primers provided the estimates of nucleated cell counts. The table came from immunoSEQ multiplex PCR; TCRdb's copy has only in-frame clones and leaves some out. V and J calls and clone size are copied from that table; D and trimming were computed from the DNA. The sample has roughly 140,000 clones; roughly four fifths are singletons. The germline V gene encodes CDR1 KGHDR and CDR2 SFDVKD. The CDR3 is 15 residues long. The ends were cut back, 4 bases at V and 6 bases at J, with 15 bases in the middle. The rearrangement joins TRBV24-1 to TRBJ2-1; D may be TRBD2 (5 bases). The sample comprised PBMCs or T cells enriched from blood (not recorded which). The TCR sequence derives from a woman in her late teens or twenties who had been exposed to COVID-19. The CDR3 DNA follows: TGTGCCACCAGTGAGGGTGGGAGTTTTAGCAATGAGCAGTTCTTC. Encoded protein: CATSEGGSFSNEQFF.